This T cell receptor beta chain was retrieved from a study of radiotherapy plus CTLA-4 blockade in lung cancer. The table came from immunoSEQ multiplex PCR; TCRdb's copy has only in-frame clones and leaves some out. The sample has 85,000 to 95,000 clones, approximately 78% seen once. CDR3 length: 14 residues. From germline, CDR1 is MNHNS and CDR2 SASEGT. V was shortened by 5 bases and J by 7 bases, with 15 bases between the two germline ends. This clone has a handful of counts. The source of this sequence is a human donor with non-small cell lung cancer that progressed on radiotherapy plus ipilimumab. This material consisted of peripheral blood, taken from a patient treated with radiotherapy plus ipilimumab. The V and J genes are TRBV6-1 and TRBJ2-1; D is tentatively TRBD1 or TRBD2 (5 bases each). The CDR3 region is CASSSLHGTNEQFF. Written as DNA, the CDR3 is TGTGCCAGCAGTTCCCTCCACGGGACGAATGAGCAGTTCTTC.